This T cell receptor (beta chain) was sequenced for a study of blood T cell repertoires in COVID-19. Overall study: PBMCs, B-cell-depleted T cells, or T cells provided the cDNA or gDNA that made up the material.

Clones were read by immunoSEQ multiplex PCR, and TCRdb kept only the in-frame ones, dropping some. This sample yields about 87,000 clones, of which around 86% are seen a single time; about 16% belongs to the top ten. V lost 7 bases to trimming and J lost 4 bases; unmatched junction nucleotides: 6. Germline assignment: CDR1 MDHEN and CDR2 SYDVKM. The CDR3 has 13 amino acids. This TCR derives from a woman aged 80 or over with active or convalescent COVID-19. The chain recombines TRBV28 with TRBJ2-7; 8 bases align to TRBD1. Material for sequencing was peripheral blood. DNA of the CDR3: TGTGCCAGCAATCGGGACAGGTCATACGAGCAGTACTTC. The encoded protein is CASNRDRSYEQYF.